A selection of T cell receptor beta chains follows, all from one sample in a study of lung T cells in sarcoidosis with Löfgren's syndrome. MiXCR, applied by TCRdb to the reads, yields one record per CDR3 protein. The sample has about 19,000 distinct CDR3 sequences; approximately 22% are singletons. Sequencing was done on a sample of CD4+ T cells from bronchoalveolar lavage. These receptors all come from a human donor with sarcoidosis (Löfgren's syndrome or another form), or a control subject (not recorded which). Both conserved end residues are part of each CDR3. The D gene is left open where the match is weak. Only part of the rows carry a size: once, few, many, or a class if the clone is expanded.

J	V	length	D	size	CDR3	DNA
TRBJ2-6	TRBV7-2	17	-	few	CASSLVQAGSGANVLTF	TGTGCCAGCAGCTTAGTCCAGGCTGGCTCTGGGGCCAACGTCCTGACTTTC
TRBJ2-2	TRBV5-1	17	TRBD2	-	CASSTGAGGLGLGELFF	TGCGCCAGCAGCACCGGAGCGGGAGGGCTGGGGCTCGGGGAGCTGTTTTTT
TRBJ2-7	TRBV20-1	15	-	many	CSARDPGQGGYEQYF	TGCAGTGCTAGAGATCCGGGGCAGGGAGGCTACGAGCAGTACTTC
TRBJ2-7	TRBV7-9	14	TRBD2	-	CASSVGLAVYEQYF	TGTGCCAGCAGCGTGGGACTAGCGGTCTACGAGCAGTACTTC
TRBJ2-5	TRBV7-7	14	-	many	CASSPRSAGETQYF	TGTGCTAGCAGCCCGCGGTCAGCCGGGGAGACCCAGTACTTC
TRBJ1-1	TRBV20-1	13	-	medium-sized	CSARDIKNTEAFF	TGCAGTGCTAGAGATATAAAGAACACTGAAGCTTTCTTT
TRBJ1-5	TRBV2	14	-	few	CASRIDRSNQPQHF	TGTGCCAGCAGAATTGACAGAAGCAATCAGCCCCAGCATTTT
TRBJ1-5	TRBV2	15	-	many	CASSEGKRGGQPQHF	TGTGCCAGCAGTGAAGGAAAAAGGGGGGGTCAGCCCCAGCATTTT
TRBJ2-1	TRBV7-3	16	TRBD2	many	CASSPLAGGSYNEQFF	TGTGCCAGCAGCCCCTTAGCGGGAGGATCCTACAATGAGCAGTTCTTC
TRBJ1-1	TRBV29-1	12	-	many	CSVAGLNTEAFF	TGCAGCGTTGCCGGGTTGAACACTGAAGCTTTCTTT
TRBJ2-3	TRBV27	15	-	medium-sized	CASLRVWARTDTQYF	TGTGCCAGCTTGCGAGTGTGGGCTCGCACAGATACGCAGTATTTT
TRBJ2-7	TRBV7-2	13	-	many	CASSSPPLYEQYF	TGTGCCAGCAGCTCACCGCCCCTCTACGAGCAGTACTTC
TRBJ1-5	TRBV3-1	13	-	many	CASSQQPRQPQHF	TGTGCCAGCAGCCAACAGCCGCGACAGCCCCAGCATTTT
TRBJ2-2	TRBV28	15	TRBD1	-	CASRLRDRATGELFF	TGTGCCAGCAGGCTCCGGGACAGGGCCACCGGGGAGCTGTTTTTT
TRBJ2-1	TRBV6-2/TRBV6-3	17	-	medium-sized	CASSSDWGQKNGHEQFF	TGTGCCAGCAGTTCGGACTGGGGGCAGAAAAATGGGCATGAGCAGTTCTTC
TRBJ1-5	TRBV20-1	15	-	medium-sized	CSAREQRDIYQPQHF	TGCAGTGCTAGAGAACAAAGGGATATATATCAGCCCCAGCATTTT
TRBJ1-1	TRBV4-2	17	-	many	CASSQVLAGLMNTEAFF	TGTGCCAGCAGCCAAGTTTTGGCGGGATTGATGAACACTGAAGCTTTCTTT
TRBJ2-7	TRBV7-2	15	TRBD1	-	CASSTTGQGSYEQYF	TGTGCCAGCAGCACCACGGGACAGGGCTCCTACGAGCAGTACTTC
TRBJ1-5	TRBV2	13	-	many	CASSGTGNQPQHF	TGTGCCAGCAGTGGAACAGGCAATCAGCCCCAGCATTTT
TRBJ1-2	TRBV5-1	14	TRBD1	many	CASSLESGGYGYTF	TGCGCCAGCAGCTTGGAATCAGGGGGCTATGGCTACACCTTC
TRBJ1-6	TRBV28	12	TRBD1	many	CASNPTGLSLHF	TGTGCCAGCAACCCGACAGGGCTCAGCCTCCACTTT
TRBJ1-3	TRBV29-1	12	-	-	CSVGFSGNTIYF	TGCAGCGTTGGTTTCTCTGGAAACACCATATATTTT
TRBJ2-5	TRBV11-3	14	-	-	CASSSGRKQETQYF	TGTGCCAGCAGCTCCGGACGGAAACAAGAGACCCAGTACTTC
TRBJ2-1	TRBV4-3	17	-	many	CASSPSVAAGSYNEQFF	TGCGCCAGCAGCCCCAGCGTGGCGGCCGGATCCTACAATGAGCAGTTCTTC
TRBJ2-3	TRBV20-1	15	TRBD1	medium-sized	CSARYLTGSTDTQYF	TGCAGTGCTAGATACTTGACAGGGAGCACAGATACGCAGTATTTT
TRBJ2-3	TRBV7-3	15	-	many	CASSVGGRETDTQYF	TGTGCCAGCAGCGTTGGGGGCAGGGAAACAGATACGCAGTATTTT
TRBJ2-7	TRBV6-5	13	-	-	CASSLTGSDKQYF	TGTGCCAGCAGCCTCACAGGGTCGGACAAGCAGTACTTC
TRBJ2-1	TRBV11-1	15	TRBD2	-	CASSLGLTGHNEQFF	TGTGCCAGCAGCTTGGGACTAACGGGCCACAATGAGCAGTTCTTC
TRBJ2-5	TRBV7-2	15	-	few	CASSLITGKEETQYF	TGTGCCAGCAGCCTCATTACGGGAAAGGAAGAGACCCAGTACTTC
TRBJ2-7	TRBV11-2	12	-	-	CASSRQSHEQYF	TGTGCCAGCAGCCGACAGTCTCACGAGCAGTACTTC
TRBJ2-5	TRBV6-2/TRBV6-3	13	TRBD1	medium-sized	CASSLRTGGTQYF	TGTGCCAGCAGTCTCCGGACAGGGGGGACCCAGTACTTC
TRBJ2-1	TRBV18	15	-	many	CASSPLAVQYNEQFF	TGTGCCAGCTCACCACTAGCGGTTCAGTACAATGAGCAGTTCTTC
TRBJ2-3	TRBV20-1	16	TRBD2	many	CSARGASGSLTDTQYF	TGCAGTGCAAGAGGGGCTAGCGGGAGTCTGACAGATACGCAGTATTTT
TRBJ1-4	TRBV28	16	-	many	CASSSTGRVTNEKLFF	TGTGCCAGCAGTTCTACAGGGAGGGTAACTAATGAAAAACTGTTTTTT
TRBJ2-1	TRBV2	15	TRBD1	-	CASSLGTGTYNEQFF	TGTGCCAGCAGCCTTGGGACAGGGACGTACAATGAGCAGTTCTTC
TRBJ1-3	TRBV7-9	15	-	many	CASSLVPGIGNTIYF	TGTGCCAGCAGCTTAGTTCCGGGTATTGGAAACACCATATATTTT
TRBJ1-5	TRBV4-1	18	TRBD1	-	CASSHPGGCRVRNQSQHF	TGCGCCAGCAGCCATCCAGGGGGGTGCAGGGTAAGGAATCAGTCCCAACATTTT
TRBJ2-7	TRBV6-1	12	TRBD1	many	CASSRTGYEQYF	TGTGCCAGCAGTCGGACAGGATACGAGCAGTACTTC
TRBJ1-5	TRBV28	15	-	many	CASRTDPGGNQPQHF	TGTGCCAGCAGGACTGACCCCGGAGGCAATCAGCCCCAGCATTTT
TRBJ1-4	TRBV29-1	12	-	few	CSVGTVSEKLFF	TGCAGCGTTGGGACAGTAAGTGAAAAACTGTTTTTT
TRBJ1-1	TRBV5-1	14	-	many	CASSLSPPNTEAFF	TGCGCCAGCAGCCTATCTCCCCCGAACACTGAAGCTTTCTTT
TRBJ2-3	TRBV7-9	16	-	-	CASSLAPGPSTDTQYF	TGTGCCAGCAGCTTAGCGCCGGGACCTTCCACAGATACGCAGTATTTT
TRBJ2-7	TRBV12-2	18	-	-	CASRLLSGRNNRINEQYF	TGTGCAAGTCGCTTATTGTCGGGGAGAAATAACAGGATCAACGAGCAGTACTTC
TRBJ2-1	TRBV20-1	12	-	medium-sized	CSATGPTREQFF	TGCAGTGCTACGGGTCCTACCCGTGAGCAGTTCTTC
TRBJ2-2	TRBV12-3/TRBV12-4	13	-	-	CASSFSRAGELFF	TGTGCCAGCAGTTTTTCCCGGGCAGGGGAGCTGTTTTTT
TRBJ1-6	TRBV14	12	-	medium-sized	CASSPQDAPLHF	TGTGCCAGCAGCCCCCAGGATGCACCCCTCCACTTT
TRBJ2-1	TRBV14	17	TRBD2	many	CASSQGVLAGGSNEQFF	TGTGCCAGCAGCCAAGGGGTTCTGGCGGGAGGATCGAATGAGCAGTTCTTC
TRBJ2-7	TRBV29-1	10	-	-	CSVGSREQYF	TGCAGCGTTGGGTCTCGGGAGCAGTACTTC
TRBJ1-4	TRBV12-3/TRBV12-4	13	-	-	CASSKRIAEKLFF	TGTGCCAGCAGTAAACGGATAGCTGAAAAACTGTTTTTT
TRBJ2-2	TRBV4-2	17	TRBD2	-	CASSQVLAGGNTGELFF	TGTGCCAGCAGCCAAGTCCTAGCGGGAGGGAACACCGGGGAGCTGTTTTTT
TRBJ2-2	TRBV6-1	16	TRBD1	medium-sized	CASNPRGTGGTGELFF	TGTGCCAGCAACCCGCGAGGGACAGGGGGCACCGGGGAGCTGTTTTTT
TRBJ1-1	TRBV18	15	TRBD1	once	CATQGPTGQNTEASF	TGTGCCACCCAGGGACCGACAGGGCAGAACACTGAAGCTTCCTTT
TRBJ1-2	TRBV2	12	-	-	CASGASGYGYTF	TGTGCCAGCGGTGCTAGCGGCTATGGCTACACCTTC
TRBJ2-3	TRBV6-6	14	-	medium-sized	CASSYSTQPDTQYF	TGTGCCAGCAGTTACTCGACTCAACCAGATACGCAGTATTTT
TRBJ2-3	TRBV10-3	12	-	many	CAISERGDTQYF	TGTGCCATCAGTGAGAGGGGAGATACGCAGTATTTT
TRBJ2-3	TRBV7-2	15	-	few	CASSRWAGSSDTQYF	TGTGCCAGCAGCCGATGGGCAGGGAGTTCAGATACGCAGTATTTT
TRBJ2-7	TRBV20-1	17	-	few	CSARDRIIGMWGREQYF	TGCAGTGCTAGAGATCGAATTATAGGGATGTGGGGGCGCGAGCAGTACTTC
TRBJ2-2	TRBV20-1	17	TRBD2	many	CSNIPGLAGGNTGELFF	TGCAGTAACATCCCGGGACTAGCGGGGGGGAACACCGGGGAGCTGTTTTTT
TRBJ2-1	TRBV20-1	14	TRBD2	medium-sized	CSATTSGDYNEQFF	TGCAGTGCTACCACTAGCGGGGACTACAATGAGCAGTTCTTC